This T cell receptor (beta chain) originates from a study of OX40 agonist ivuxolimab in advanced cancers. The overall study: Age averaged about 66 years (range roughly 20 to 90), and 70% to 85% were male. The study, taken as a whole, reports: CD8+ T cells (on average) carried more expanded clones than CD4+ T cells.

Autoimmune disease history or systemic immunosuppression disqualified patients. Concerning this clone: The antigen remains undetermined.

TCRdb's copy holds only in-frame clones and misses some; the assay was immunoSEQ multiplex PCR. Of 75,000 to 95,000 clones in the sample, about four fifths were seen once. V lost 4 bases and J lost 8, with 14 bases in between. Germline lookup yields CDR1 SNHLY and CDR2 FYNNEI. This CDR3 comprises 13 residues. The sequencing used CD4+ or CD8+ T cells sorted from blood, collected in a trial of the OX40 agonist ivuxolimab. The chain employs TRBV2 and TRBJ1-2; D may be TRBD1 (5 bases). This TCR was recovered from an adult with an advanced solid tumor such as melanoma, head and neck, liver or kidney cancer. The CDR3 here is CASSVGGVEGYTF. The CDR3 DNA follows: TGTGCCAGCAGTGTTGGAGGGGTGGAGGGCTACACCTTC.